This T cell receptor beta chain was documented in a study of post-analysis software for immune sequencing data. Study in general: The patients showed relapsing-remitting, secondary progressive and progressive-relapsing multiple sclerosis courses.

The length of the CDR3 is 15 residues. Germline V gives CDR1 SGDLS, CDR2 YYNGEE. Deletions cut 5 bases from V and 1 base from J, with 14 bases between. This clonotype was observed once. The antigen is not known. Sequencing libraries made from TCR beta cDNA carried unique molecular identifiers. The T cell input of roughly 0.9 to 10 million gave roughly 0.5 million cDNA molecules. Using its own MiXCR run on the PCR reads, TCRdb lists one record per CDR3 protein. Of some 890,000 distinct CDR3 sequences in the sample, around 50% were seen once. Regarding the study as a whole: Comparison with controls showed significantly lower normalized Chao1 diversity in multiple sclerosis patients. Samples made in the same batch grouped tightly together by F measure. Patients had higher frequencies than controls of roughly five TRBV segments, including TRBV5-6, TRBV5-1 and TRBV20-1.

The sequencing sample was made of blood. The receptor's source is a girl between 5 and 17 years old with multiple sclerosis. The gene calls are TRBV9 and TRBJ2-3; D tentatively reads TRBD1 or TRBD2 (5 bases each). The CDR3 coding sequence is TGTGCCAGCAGTGTCTGGGGGAGCGGCACAGATACGCAGTATTTT. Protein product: CASSVWGSGTDTQYF. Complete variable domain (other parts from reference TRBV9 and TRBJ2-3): DSGVTQTPKHLITATGQRVTLRCSPRSGDLSVYWYQQSLDQGLQFLIQYYNGEERAKGNILERFSAQQFPDLHSELNLSSLELGDSALYFCASSVWGSGTDTQYFGPGTRLTVL.